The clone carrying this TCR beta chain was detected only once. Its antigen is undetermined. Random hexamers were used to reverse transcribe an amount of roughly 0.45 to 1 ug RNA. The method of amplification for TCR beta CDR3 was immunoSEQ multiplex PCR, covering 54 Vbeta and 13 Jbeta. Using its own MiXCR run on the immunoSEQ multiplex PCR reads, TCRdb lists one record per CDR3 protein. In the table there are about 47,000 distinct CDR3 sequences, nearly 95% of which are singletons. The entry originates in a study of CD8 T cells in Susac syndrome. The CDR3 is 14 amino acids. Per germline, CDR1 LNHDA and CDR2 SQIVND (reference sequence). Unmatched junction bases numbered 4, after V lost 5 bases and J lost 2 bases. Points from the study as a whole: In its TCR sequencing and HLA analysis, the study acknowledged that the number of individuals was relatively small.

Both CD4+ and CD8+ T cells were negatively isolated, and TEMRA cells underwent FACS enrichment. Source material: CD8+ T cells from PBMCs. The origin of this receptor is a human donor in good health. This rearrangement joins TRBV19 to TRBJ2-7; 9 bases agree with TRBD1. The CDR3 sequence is CASSAGTGTYEQYF. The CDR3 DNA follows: TGTGCCAGTAGTGCCGGGACAGGGACCTACGAGCAGTACTTC.